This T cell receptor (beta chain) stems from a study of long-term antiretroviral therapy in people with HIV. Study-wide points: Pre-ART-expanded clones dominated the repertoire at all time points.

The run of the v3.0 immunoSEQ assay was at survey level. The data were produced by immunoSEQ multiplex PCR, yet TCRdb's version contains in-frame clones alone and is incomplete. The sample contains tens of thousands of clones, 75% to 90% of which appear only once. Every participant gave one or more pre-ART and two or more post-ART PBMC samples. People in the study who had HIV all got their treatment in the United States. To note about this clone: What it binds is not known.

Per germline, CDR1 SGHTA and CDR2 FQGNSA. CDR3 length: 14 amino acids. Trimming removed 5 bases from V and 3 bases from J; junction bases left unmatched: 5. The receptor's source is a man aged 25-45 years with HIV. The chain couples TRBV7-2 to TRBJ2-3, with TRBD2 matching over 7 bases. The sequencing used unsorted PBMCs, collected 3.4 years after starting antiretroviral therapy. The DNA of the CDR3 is TGTGCCAGCAGCCTGGGACTACATACAGATACGCAGTATTTT. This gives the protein CASSLGLHTDTQYF.